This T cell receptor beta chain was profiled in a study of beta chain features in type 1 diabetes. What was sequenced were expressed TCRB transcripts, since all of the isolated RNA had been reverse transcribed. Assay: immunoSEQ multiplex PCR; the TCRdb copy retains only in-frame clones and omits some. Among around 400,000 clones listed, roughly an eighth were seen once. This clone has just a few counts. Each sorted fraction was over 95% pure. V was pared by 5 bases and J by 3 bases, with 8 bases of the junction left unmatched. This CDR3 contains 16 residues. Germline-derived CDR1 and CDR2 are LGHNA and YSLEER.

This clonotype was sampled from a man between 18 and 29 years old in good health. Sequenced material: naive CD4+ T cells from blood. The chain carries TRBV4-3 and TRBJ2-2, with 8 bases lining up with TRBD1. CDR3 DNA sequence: TGCGCCAGCAGCTCGCGACAGGGGACCTACACCGGGGAGCTGTTTTTT. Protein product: CASSSRQGTYTGELFF.